One T cell receptor (beta chain) is described in this entry. What it recognizes is unknown. CDR3 length equals 14 residues. The data derive from a study of T cells expressing NK-cell markers. Regarding the study as a whole: Whether expanded NKG2C+ T cell clones recognized HCMV stayed uncertain. The contribution of dominant NKG2C+ clonotypes to CD8+ T cells in roughly 6 donors was 1.0-7.0%.

As the method of synthesis, 5'RACE template switching with UMIs yielded TCR beta cDNA. TCRdb reprocessed the 5' RACE reads, with one entry per CDR3 protein and no DNA. This sample's table has about 550,000 distinct CDR3 sequences. The chain carries TRBV12-3 or TRBV12-4 and TRBJ1-4. This sequence was found in a man in his late teens or twenties in good health. Sequencing was done on a sample of blood T cells: a sorted CD56 or NKG2C T cell subset, CD4+ or CD8+ T cells, or bulk PBMC T cells (not recorded which). CDR3 amino acids: CASTLGLTNEKLFF.